These 3 T cell receptor beta chains were all obtained from the same sample, sequenced in a study of Tregs in tolerant kidney transplant recipients. The data were produced by immunoSEQ multiplex PCR, yet TCRdb's version contains in-frame clones alone and is incomplete. The sample records tens of thousands of clones, 93% being singletons. The nonmyeloablative bone marrow transplants came from related graft donors, with transient mixed chimerism. The sequencing here drew on CD4+ T cells from blood (PBMCs), taken 12 months after the transplant. The source of these receptors is a human patient who received a combined kidney and bone marrow transplant. A subset of T cells may come from the graft donor.

This rearrangement joins TRBV4-1 to TRBJ2-2; 10 bases fit TRBD2. The CDR3 contains 15 residues. V dropped 7 bases and J dropped 7; count of bases not matched to a gene: 9. CDR1 and CDR2 (germline): MGHRA, YSYEKL. The CDR3 DNA is TGCGCCAGCAAAAGGGCTAGCGGGAGCAGCGGGGAGCTGTTTTTT. Translated: CASKRASGSSGELFF.

This chain joins TRBV29-1 and TRBJ2-7, with a tentative D call TRBD1 (5 bases). The V end lost 5 bases, the J end lost 3 bases, and 11 bases lay between the germline ends. CDR1 is SQVTM and CDR2 is ANQGSEA in the germline V gene. This CDR3 spans 12 amino acids. For the CDR3, the DNA is TGCAGCGTTTTTGCAGGGAACTACGAGCAGTACTTC. Translation gives CSVFAGNYEQYF.

This CDR3 is CASRGQGKTGELFF. CDR3 nucleotide sequence: TGTGCCAGTAGGGGACAGGGTAAAACCGGGGAGCTGTTTTTT. The chain has TRBV19 and TRBJ2-2; 9 positions match TRBD1. The CDR3 covers 14 residues. Trimming at V came to 6 bases and at J to 5 bases, leaving 4 bases not matched to a gene. CDR1 is LNHDA and CDR2 is SQIVND in the germline V gene (reference sequence).